The source of this T cell receptor (beta chain) is a study of a mutant IDH1 vaccine in newly diagnosed glioma. Overall study results and limits: The vaccine induced immune responses, and these occurred in roughly 95% of patients.

This sample's time point: week 23, last vaccination. Doses comprised 300 ug of mutant IDH1 20-mer peptide each, plus topical imiquimod. Clones were read by immunoSEQ multiplex PCR, and TCRdb kept only the in-frame ones, dropping some. The table shows approximately 62,000 clones, with around 84% occurring only once. The ends were cut back, 0 bases at V and 2 bases at J, with 6 bases in the middle. The CDR3 length is 15 residues. Germline lookup yields CDR1 SGHKS and CDR2 YYEKEE (reference sequence). This clone was observed a handful of times. Antigen: not known. The origin of this receptor is a man aged 30 to 39 with glioma. This chain links TRBV5-5 with TRBJ2-6; D ambiguous. Sequenced here: PBMCs, sampled from a glioma patient whose treatment included an IDH1 peptide vaccine. The CDR3 loop reads CASSLAAAGANVLTF. DNA of the CDR3: TGTGCCAGCAGCTTGGCTGCGGCTGGGGCCAACGTCCTGACTTTC.